This entry lists 20 T cell receptor beta chains sequenced from one sample in a study of blood T cell repertoires in COVID-19. Measured with immunoSEQ multiplex PCR; TCRdb has only the in-frame clones, and not every one. The sample holds about 130,000 clones; about 77% are singletons and the top ten take around 20%. The sample was peripheral blood. These receptors all come from a man older than 75 with acute or convalescent COVID-19.

The genes are TRBV5-5 and TRBJ1-2; D is uncertain. The CDR3 is 14 residues long. CDR1 and CDR2 from the germline V gene are SGHKS and YYEKEE (reference sequence). V lost 2 bases, J lost 8 bases, and 16 bases lay in between. The CDR3 is CASSLGVLHRGYTF. DNA for the CDR3: TGTGCCAGCAGCTTAGGAGTTTTACATAGGGGCTACACCTTC.

The rearrangement uses TRBV5-1 and TRBJ1-6; D is ambiguous. V shed 4 bases and J shed 11 bases, with 19 bases lying between them. The CDR3 length is 15 residues. Per the germline V gene, CDR1 is SGHRS and CDR2 is YFSETQ. The CDR3 protein is CASSLDGARVAPLHF. DNA for the CDR3: TGCGCCAGCAGCCTGGACGGTGCGAGAGTGGCACCCCTCCACTTT.

The chain links TRBV28 to TRBJ1-5; unclear D gene. Germline loops: CDR1 MDHEN, CDR2 SYDVKM. The CDR3 runs 14 residues. V lost 7 bases and J lost 3, with 13 bases in between. CDR3 amino acids: CASKGSGVNQPQHF. The CDR3 DNA is TGTGCCAGCAAGGGCAGCGGGGTCAATCAGCCCCAGCATTTT.

The V and J genes are TRBV29-1 and TRBJ1-1; 8 positions match TRBD1. In germline, CDR1 is SQVTM, CDR2 ANQGSEA. The CDR3 contains 13 residues. With V trimmed by 6 bases and J by 3 bases, 6 bases remained unmatched. The CDR3 is CSVEKTGDTEAFF. The CDR3 nucleotides read TGCAGCGTGGAAAAGACAGGGGACACTGAAGCTTTCTTT.

This chain joins TRBV19 and TRBJ2-1, with D hard to call. V was clipped by 4 bases and J by 3 bases, with 7 bases between them. The CDR3 runs 13 residues. Germline CDR1 and CDR2: LNHDA and SQIVND (reference sequence). The CDR3 spells CASSTFSYNEQFF. DNA of the CDR3: TGTGCCAGTAGTACATTCAGCTACAATGAGCAGTTCTTC.

In its sample, this clone was seen a few times. The chain couples TRBV5-1 to TRBJ2-7; 7 bases are a match to TRBD1. The CDR3 is made up of 13 amino acids. Germline V gene data show CDR1 as SGHRS and CDR2 as YFSETQ. The ends lost 4 bases at V and 6 bases at J; junction bases unmatched: 7. CDR3: CASSAGQAGEQYF. In DNA form, the CDR3 reads TGCGCCAGCAGCGCCGGACAGGCAGGCGAGCAGTACTTC.

This clone showed up just once. This sequence joins TRBV7-3 and TRBJ2-1; 8 positions agree with TRBD1. Germline loops: CDR1 SGHTA, CDR2 FQGTGA. The CDR3 totals 12 residues. The junction had 7 bases not matched to a gene; V was cut back by 5 bases and J by 13 bases. The CDR3 loop is CASSTRTGRQFF. In nucleotides, the CDR3 is TGTGCCAGCAGCACGAGGACAGGGCGCCAGTTCTTC.

The chain recombines TRBV20-1 with TRBJ2-2; 8 bases agree with TRBD2. The CDR3 runs 12 residues. J was trimmed by 8 bases and V by 3 bases; bases with no gene match: 2. CDR1 and CDR2 (germline): DFQATT, SNEGSKA (reference sequence). The CDR3 spells CSASSGVGELFF. The CDR3 DNA follows: TGCAGTGCTAGTAGCGGGGTGGGGGAGCTGTTTTTT.

This sequence joins TRBV19 and TRBJ2-3; 11 bases agree with TRBD2. The CDR3 has 14 residues. Germline trimming cut 4 bases from V and 6 bases from J; bases unmatched to any gene: 3. Germline V gene lookup returns CDR1 LNHDA and CDR2 SQIVND (reference sequence). The CDR3 coding sequence is TGTGCCAGTAGTAATAGCGGGGGGGCTGATACGCAGTATTTT. Translation: CASSNSGGADTQYF.

This clone occurred many times. This chain links TRBV2 with TRBJ1-2; D not resolved. Germline CDR1 reads SNHLY; CDR2 reads FYNNEI. With 5 bases removed from V and 1 base from J, the gap between germline ends came to 11 bases. CDR3 length: 14 amino acids. Here the CDR3 reads CASSRTLLNYGYTF. The CDR3 DNA reads as TGTGCCAGCAGTAGGACTCTCCTTAACTATGGCTACACCTTC. Complete variable domain (other parts from reference TRBV2 and TRBJ1-2): EPEVTQTPSHQVTQMGQEVILRCVPISNHLYFYWYRQILGQKVEFLVSFYNNEISEKSEIFDDQFSVERPDGSNFTLKIRSTKLEDSAMYFCASSRTLLNYGYTFGSGTRLTVV.

The genes are TRBV19 and TRBJ2-7; D call uncertain. Germline assignment: CDR1 LNHDA and CDR2 SQIVND (reference sequence). The V end lost 3 bases, the J end lost 6 bases, and 9 bases lay between the germline ends. This CDR3 comprises 12 residues. CDR3 region: CASSIGPGEQYF. In nucleotides, the CDR3 is TGTGCCAGTAGTATTGGGCCCGGCGAGCAGTACTTC.

This chain links TRBV28 with TRBJ2-1, with D possibly matching TRBD1 (5 bases). The CDR3 loop spans 14 amino acids. V was trimmed by 3 bases and J by 4 bases, leaving 10 bases between them. Germline-derived CDR1 and CDR2 are MDHEN and SYDVKM. The CDR3 DNA reads as TGTGCCAGCAGTTTTATCCGACAGTACAATGAGCAGTTCTTC. As protein: CASSFIRQYNEQFF.

The chain joins TRBV3-1 (or the pseudogene TRBV3-2) to TRBJ1-5; D call uncertain. This CDR3 is 14 amino acids long. V lost 1 base and J lost 5, with 9 bases in between. Germline values: CDR1 LGHDT, CDR2 YNNKEL (reference sequence). The chain's CDR3 is CASSQGNRYQPQHF. Written as DNA, the CDR3 is TGTGCCAGCAGCCAAGGAAACAGATATCAGCCCCAGCATTTT.

The rearrangement links TRBV28 to TRBJ1-2; 8 bases map to TRBD1. The V segment lost 3 bases and the J segment 7 bases; nucleotides outside the gene matches: 4. Germline-derived CDR1 and CDR2 are MDHEN and SYDVKM. The CDR3 has 13 amino acids. Here the CDR3 reads CASSFSDRGGYTF. DNA of the CDR3: TGTGCCAGCAGTTTTTCCGACAGGGGTGGCTACACCTTC.

A word on this clone: One junction end does not reproduce the germline sequence, and a read error may be involved. The chain uses TRBV11-2 and TRBJ1-1, with unresolved D. CDR1 and CDR2 (germline): SGHAT, FQNNGV. This CDR3 has 14 residues. The CDR3 DNA reads TGTGCCAGCAGCCTAGAGTACATGAACACTGAAGCTTTCTTT. Translation: CASSLEYMNTEAFF.

The chain combines TRBV5-6 with TRBJ1-5; D uncertain. Trimming took 1 base from V and 3 from J, leaving 8 bases between them. The CDR3 totals 14 residues. Germline CDR1 is SGHDT and CDR2 is YYEEEE. The CDR3 DNA follows: TGTGCCAGCAGCTTGAGAGGGATCAATCAGCCCCAGCATTTT. It encodes CASSLRGINQPQHF.

This CDR3 is CASTGRQGGTGELFF. The CDR3 DNA sequence: TGTGCCAGCACCGGAAGGCAGGGAGGCACCGGGGAGCTGTTTTTT. V is TRBV2 and J is TRBJ2-2, with TRBD2 as a possible D gene (6 bases). This CDR3 region has 15 residues. Germline assignment: CDR1 SNHLY and CDR2 FYNNEI. V lost 7 bases and J lost 4, with 16 bases in between.

This clone has only a few counts. The chain links TRBV5-8 to TRBJ1-3; TRBD1 agrees at 7 bases. This CDR3 has 15 amino acids. In germline, CDR1 is SGHTS, CDR2 YDEGEE. Trimming cost V 2 bases and J 1 base; bases outside gene matches: 3. The CDR3 nucleotides read TGTGCCAGCAGCTTTGGACAGGTTTCTGGAAACACCATATATTTT. Translating it yields CASSFGQVSGNTIYF.

This rearrangement joins TRBV29-1 to TRBJ2-7; TRBD1 is a possible D gene (5 bases). V lost 6 bases and J lost 0, with 12 bases in between. Germline loops: CDR1 SQVTM, CDR2 ANQGSEA. There are 13 residues in the CDR3. The chain's CDR3 is CSVLRQSSYEQYF. The DNA of the CDR3 is TGCAGCGTCCTGCGACAGAGCTCCTACGAGCAGTACTTC.

This chain links TRBV3-1 (or the pseudogene TRBV3-2) with TRBJ1-3; maybe TRBD1 (5 bases). The CDR3 has 17 amino acids. Germline values: CDR1 LGHDT, CDR2 YNNKEL (reference sequence). Trimming left V 0 bases short and J 0 bases short, with 12 bases between. Here the CDR3 reads CASSQEIQDYSGNTIYF. In DNA form, the CDR3 reads TGTGCCAGCAGCCAAGAGATACAGGATTACTCTGGAAACACCATATATTTT.